The 32 T cell receptor beta chains in this list originate from one sample, sequenced in a study of T and B cells in COVID-19 patients. BIOMED2 TRB-A/B primer pools were used in multiplex TRB PCR. MiXCR, run by TCRdb on the multiplex PCR reads, gives a single entry per CDR3 protein. The table shows about 15,000 distinct CDR3 sequences, with roughly a quarter occurring only once. From blood, about 250-550 ng of genomic DNA served as TRB template. The sequenced material came from blood. The receptors were sampled from a human donor who had recovered from COVID-19.

This chain connects TRBV5-3 to TRBJ2-5; 10 nucleotides agree with TRBD1. TRBV5-3 is flagged as an ORF with uncertain function. The CDR3 is made up of 16 amino acids. V was pared by 0 bases and J by 5 bases, with 7 bases of the junction left unmatched. The CDR3 bases are TGTGCCAGAAGCTTGGCCAAGACAGGGGGCGCCGAGACCCAGTACTTC. As protein: CARSLAKTGGAETQYF.

The chain is built from TRBV30 and TRBJ1-2; 12 bases line up with TRBD1. This CDR3 spans 15 amino acids. Germline V CDR1 and CDR2: GTSNPN, SVGIG (reference sequence). V lost 0 bases to trimming and J lost 6 bases; unmatched junction nucleotides: 5. The CDR3 DNA is TGTGCCTGGAGTGTACGCGGGACAGGGGGCCATGGCTACACCTTC. This codes for CAWSVRGTGGHGYTF.

Concerning this clonotype: A much larger clone is a single base away; this may be a read error. The chain recombines TRBV19 with TRBJ1-2, with TRBD1 identical over 7 bases. Germline V gives CDR1 LNHDA, CDR2 SQIVND (reference sequence). V gave up 5 bases and J gave up 6 bases; unmatched junction bases: 3. The CDR3 loop spans 12 amino acids. This CDR3 is CASSFRGDGYTF. The CDR3 DNA reads TGTGCCAGTAGTTTCAGGGGGGATGGCTACACCTTC.

The chain combines TRBV7-9 with TRBJ2-7; weak D call: TRBD1 (6 bases). In germline, CDR1 is SEHNR, CDR2 FQNEAQ (reference sequence). V lost 5 bases to trimming and J lost 2 bases, with 16 bases between them. This CDR3 region has 15 residues. The CDR3 region is CASSIKATGTYEQYF. The CDR3 nucleotides are TGTGCCAGCAGCATAAAAGCGACAGGCACCTACGAGCAGTACTTC.

This clonotype occurred a few times. The chain recombines TRBV24-1 with TRBJ2-7; 8 bases fit TRBD1. The CDR3 covers 15 residues. Germline V gene lookup returns CDR1 KGHDR and CDR2 SFDVKD. V trimming: 3 bases; J trimming: 3 bases; junction bases outside the gene matches: 6. The CDR3: CATSDPGTGNYEQYF. The CDR3 nucleotides are TGTGCCACCAGTGATCCCGGGACAGGCAACTACGAGCAGTACTTC.

The chain couples TRBV27 to TRBJ1-1, with TRBD1 matching 12 bases. Trimming took 3 bases from V and 7 from J; bases not matched to a gene: 6. CDR3 length: 15 residues. From germline, CDR1 is MNHEY and CDR2 SMNVEV (reference sequence). The CDR3 sequence: CASSFLGQGAFEAFF. Here the CDR3 DNA reads TGTGCCAGCAGTTTTCTGGGACAGGGGGCATTTGAAGCTTTCTTT.

This clonotype came up a few times. V usage is TRBV6-5 and J usage is TRBJ1-3, with no clear D. V lost 2 bases and J lost 3, with 14 bases in between. The CDR3 sequence is 16 residues long. The germline CDR1 and CDR2 sequences are MNHEY and SVGAGI. CDR3 bases: TGTGCCAGCAGTTACCTCCCGAGCACTGGTGGAAACACCATATATTTT. Amino acids: CASSYLPSTGGNTIYF.

This clonotype appeared a few times. The rearrangement links TRBV12-3 or TRBV12-4 to TRBJ2-1; D tentatively reads TRBD1 or TRBD2 (7 bases each). V was shortened by 6 bases and J by 16 bases, with 19 bases between the two germline ends. This CDR3 spans 12 amino acids. CDR3 residues: CASRGGGEASFF. CDR3 nucleotide sequence: TGTGCCAGCAGGGGAGGGGGCGAGGCATCCTTCTTC.

The chain is built from TRBV18 and TRBJ2-7; D not resolved. V lost 2 bases to trimming and J lost 3 bases, with 5 bases between them. The CDR3 runs to 12 residues. Germline V gene sequence: CDR1 KGHSH, CDR2 LQKENI. This chain's CDR3 is CASSPDGYEQYF. In DNA, the CDR3 is TGTGCCAGCTCACCAGACGGCTACGAGCAGTACTTC.

This clonotype turned up a few times. The rearrangement uses TRBV27 and TRBJ1-1; D is ambiguous. The CDR3 sequence is 19 residues long. The V gene's germline CDR1 is MNHEY and CDR2 SMNVEV (reference sequence). Trimming shortened V by 2 bases and J by 5 bases, and 27 bases separated the two germline ends. The chain's CDR3 is CASSLRPPGPDRISTEAFF. The CDR3 DNA reads as TGTGCCAGCAGTTTACGCCCACCTGGGCCGGACCGGATAAGTACTGAAGCTTTCTTT.

By share of the sample, this clonotype is medium-sized. The genes are TRBV19 and TRBJ1-6, with 8 bases matching TRBD1. J was trimmed by 9 bases and V by 9 bases; bases with no gene match: 13. Germline V gene sequence: CDR1 LNHDA, CDR2 SQIVND (reference sequence). This CDR3 is built from 15 residues. CDR3 protein: CASHRGTGGSSPLHF. CDR3 DNA sequence: TGTGCCAGCCACCGGGGTACAGGGGGATCTTCACCCCTCCACTTT.

This clonotype turned up a few times. This chain links TRBV6-2 or TRBV6-3 with TRBJ1-5, with D possibly matching TRBD1 (5 bases). Looked up from germline, CDR1 is MNHEY and CDR2 is SVGEGT. V was trimmed by 5 bases and J by 1 base, leaving 15 bases between them. The CDR3 is made up of 16 amino acids. As DNA, the CDR3 is TGTGCCAGCAGTCAGCTCGGGGGGAAAAGCAATCAGCCCCAGCATTTT. This encodes CASSQLGGKSNQPQHF.

The chain links TRBV20-1 to TRBJ1-3; D possibly corresponds to TRBD1 (6 bases). The CDR3 is made up of 14 amino acids. CDR1 is DFQATT, CDR2 SNEGSKA, per germline (reference sequence). V lost 0 bases and J 4 bases, leaving 10 bases between the germline ends. The CDR3 DNA sequence: TGCAGTGCTAGAGATTCGGGGGCAGGAAACACCATATATTTT. Its translation: CSARDSGAGNTIYF.

The CDR3 DNA is TGTGCCAGCAGTTTACATGCGGATTACAATGAGCAGTTCTTC. As protein: CASSLHADYNEQFF. The chain has TRBV12-3 or TRBV12-4 and TRBJ2-1; D is uncertain. V gave up 2 bases and J gave up 4 bases, with 9 bases separating them. This CDR3 region has 14 residues.

CDR3 bases: TGTGCCAGCAGTTTATCCGGGGCCACTGAAGCTTTCTTT. Amino acids: CASSLSGATEAFF. The chain recombines TRBV12-3 or TRBV12-4 with TRBJ1-1; perhaps TRBD1 as D (5 bases). Trimming cost V 2 bases and J 4 bases, with 8 bases left between them. This CDR3 comprises 13 residues.

V gene TRBV7-2 combines with J gene TRBJ2-1, with a weak D call TRBD1 (7 bases). The CDR3 totals 17 residues. CDR1 is SGHTA and CDR2 is FQGNSA in the germline V gene. Trimming cost V 7 bases and J 0 bases, with 19 bases left between them. DNA of the CDR3: TGTGCCAGCACTCCCAGAGGAGGGGGCTTCTCCTACAATGAGCAGTTCTTC. Protein product: CASTPRGGGFSYNEQFF.

There are many counts of this clonotype. The rearrangement links TRBV6-5 to TRBJ1-5, with 9 bases matching TRBD1. The length of the CDR3 is 15 residues. The V segment lost 5 bases and the J segment 2 bases; nucleotides outside the gene matches: 4. The germline gives CDR1 MNHEY, CDR2 SVGAGI. The CDR3 spells CASSPTGGGNQPQHF. DNA for the CDR3: TGTGCCAGCAGTCCAACAGGGGGCGGCAATCAGCCCCAGCATTTT.

The V gene is TRBV5-1, the J gene TRBJ2-7, with no clear D. Between the trimmed V and J ends, which lost 5 bases and 5 bases, there was a span of 20 bases. The germline V gene encodes CDR1 SGHRS and CDR2 YFSETQ. The CDR3 covers 15 residues. The CDR3 is CASSERASPTHEQYF. The DNA for the CDR3 is TGCGCCAGCAGTGAGAGAGCCTCTCCTACCCACGAGCAGTACTTC.

The V call is TRBV6-1, the J call TRBJ1-1; no reliable D call. The germline gives CDR1 MNHNS, CDR2 SASEGT. The CDR3 totals 14 residues. V was shortened by 3 bases and J by 3 bases, with 11 bases between the two germline ends. DNA of the CDR3: TGTGCCAGCAGTGAGTATACTGGGGACACTGAAGCTTTCTTT. Translating gives CASSEYTGDTEAFF.

This chain uses TRBV5-1 with TRBJ2-7; D may be TRBD2 (5 bases). CDR3 length: 12 residues. Germline V gene lookup returns CDR1 SGHRS and CDR2 YFSETQ. With 5 bases removed from V and 2 bases from J, the gap between germline ends came to 8 bases. CDR3 sequence reads: CASSGLPYEQYF. The CDR3 DNA reads as TGCGCCAGCAGTGGACTGCCCTACGAGCAGTACTTC.

This clonotype appeared many times. The CDR3 protein is CASSRRGGPDNEKLFF. DNA for the CDR3: TGTGCCAGCAGCCGTCGGGGAGGGCCTGATAATGAAAAACTGTTTTTT. V gene TRBV13 combines with J gene TRBJ1-4; unclear D gene. Trimming shortened V by 5 bases and J by 4 bases, and 17 bases separated the two germline ends. Germline V gene lookup returns CDR1 PRHDT and CDR2 FYEKMQ (reference sequence). The CDR3 consists of 16 residues.

This rearrangement joins TRBV6-1 to TRBJ2-5, with D tentatively TRBD1 or TRBD2 (6 bases each). Trimming pared 0 bases from V and 5 bases from J, leaving 16 bases between. The CDR3 sequence is 16 residues long. Germline loops: CDR1 MNHNS, CDR2 SASEGT. The CDR3 DNA sequence: TGTGCCAGCAGTGAAGCTGGGGGCGGGGTGGGGGAGACCCAGTACTTC. It yields the protein CASSEAGGGVGETQYF.

The rearrangement links TRBV7-9 to TRBJ1-2, with a tentative D call TRBD1 (5 bases). The CDR3 has 14 amino acids. V was shortened by 6 bases and J by 6 bases, with 17 bases between the two germline ends. Germline CDR1 and CDR2: SEHNR and FQNEAQ (reference sequence). DNA for the CDR3: TGTGCCAGCAGTTCCGGACACGCAGTTGATGGCTACACCTTC. Translated, it gives CASSSGHAVDGYTF.

In regard to this clonotype: This clone may be a read error of a much larger clone one base away. The rearrangement uses TRBV19 and TRBJ1-2, with 8 nucleotides matching TRBD1. CDR1 is LNHDA, CDR2 SQIVND, per germline (reference sequence). This CDR3 has 14 amino acids. CDR3 sequence (DNA): TGTGCCAGTACCCAGGACAGGGCTAACTATTGCTACACCTTC. This translates into CASTQDRANYCYTF.

This clonotype has ten or more counts. The J gene is TRBJ1-5, the V gene TRBV27, with TRBD1 matching 7 bases. Trimming cost V 7 bases and J 0 bases; bases outside gene matches: 6. The CDR3 covers 15 residues. Looked up from germline, CDR1 is MNHEY and CDR2 is SMNVEV (reference sequence). The DNA for the CDR3 is TGTGCCAGCACCGCGACAGGGAATAGCAATCAGCCCCAGCATTTT. It is translated as CASTATGNSNQPQHF.

This clonotype occurred many times. This chain's CDR3 is CASSYSQGGPIGETQYF. In nucleotides, the CDR3 is TGTGCCAGCAGTTATAGTCAGGGAGGGCCCATCGGGGAGACCCAGTACTTC. The chain employs TRBV6-5 and TRBJ2-5, with 7 bases that match TRBD2. CDR1 and CDR2 (germline): MNHEY, SVGAGI. The CDR3 length is 17 residues. Trimming removed 3 bases from V and 5 bases from J; junction bases left unmatched: 15.

V is TRBV6-2 or TRBV6-3 and J is TRBJ2-7; D gene ambiguous. This CDR3 is 12 amino acids long. With 6 bases removed from V and 0 bases from J, the gap between germline ends came to 6 bases. From germline, CDR1 is MNHEY and CDR2 SVGEGT. CDR3 sequence (DNA): TGTGCCAGCAGGGGAAGCTCCTACGAGCAGTACTTC. Translating it yields CASRGSSYEQYF.

This clonotype showed up many times. This sequence joins TRBV19 and TRBJ1-2; TRBD1 is a possible D gene (5 bases). With 3 bases removed from V and 2 bases from J, the gap between germline ends came to 13 bases. Germline V gene data show CDR1 as LNHDA and CDR2 as SQIVND (reference sequence). This CDR3 is built from 15 residues. CDR3 bases: TGTGCCAGTAGTATCCGGGACGAGGTCAACTATGGCTACACCTTC. Its translation: CASSIRDEVNYGYTF.

This chain connects TRBV20-1 to TRBJ2-3; 11 nucleotides agree with TRBD2. CDR1 and CDR2 from the germline V gene are DFQATT and SNEGSKA (reference sequence). V trimming: 0 bases; J trimming: 2 bases; junction bases outside the gene matches: 4. The CDR3 length is 16 residues. The DNA of the CDR3 is TGCAGTGCTAGAGAGGTACTAGCGGGGGCCACAGATACGCAGTATTTT. It yields the protein CSAREVLAGATDTQYF.

The rearrangement uses TRBV7-4 and TRBJ1-5; D remains unclear. The germline gives CDR1 SGHVT, CDR2 SQSDAQ. Trimming removed 4 bases at V and 4 bases at J, with 17 bases between. The CDR3 is 16 amino acids. CDR3 in DNA: TGTGCCAGCAGCTCCGCAATCCAGGAAACGAATCAGCCCCAGCATTTT. Amino acids: CASSSAIQETNQPQHF.

The chain is built from TRBV19 and TRBJ1-5; TRBD1 agrees at 8 bases. Germline assignment: CDR1 LNHDA and CDR2 SQIVND (reference sequence). V shed 5 bases and J 3 bases; nucleotides not matched to a gene: 12. CDR3 length equals 17 residues. This chain's CDR3 is CASSSLPGQGLNQPQHF. CDR3 coding DNA: TGTGCCAGTAGTTCCTTGCCAGGACAGGGTCTCAATCAGCCCCAGCATTTT.

V is TRBV29-1 and J is TRBJ2-3; unclear D gene. Germline loops: CDR1 SQVTM, CDR2 ANQGSEA. The germline V and J ends were trimmed by 1 base and 3 bases, with 8 bases remaining between them. This CDR3 is 13 amino acids long. The CDR3 coding sequence is TGCAGCGTTGAAGTCCCCGGGACAGATACGCAGTATTTT. It translates to CSVEVPGTDTQYF.